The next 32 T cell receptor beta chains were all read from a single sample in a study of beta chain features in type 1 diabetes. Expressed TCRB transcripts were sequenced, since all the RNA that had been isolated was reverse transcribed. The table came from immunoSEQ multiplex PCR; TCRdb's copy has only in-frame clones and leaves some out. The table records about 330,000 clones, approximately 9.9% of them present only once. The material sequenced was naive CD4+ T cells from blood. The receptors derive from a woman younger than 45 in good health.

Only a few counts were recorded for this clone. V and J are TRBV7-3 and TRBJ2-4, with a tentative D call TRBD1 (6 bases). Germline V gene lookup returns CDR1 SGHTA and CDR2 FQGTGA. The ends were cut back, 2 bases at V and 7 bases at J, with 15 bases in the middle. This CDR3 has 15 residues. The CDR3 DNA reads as TGTGCCAGCAGCTTAGGGCCCGAGGGGGTGAACATTCAGTACTTC. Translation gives CASSLGPEGVNIQYF. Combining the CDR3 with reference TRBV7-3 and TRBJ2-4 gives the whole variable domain GAGVSQTPSNKVTEKGKYVELRCDPISGHTALYWYRQSLGQGPEFLIYFQGTGAADDSGLPNDRFFAVRPEGSVSTLKIQRTERGDSAVYLCASSLGPEGVNIQYFGAGTRLSVL.

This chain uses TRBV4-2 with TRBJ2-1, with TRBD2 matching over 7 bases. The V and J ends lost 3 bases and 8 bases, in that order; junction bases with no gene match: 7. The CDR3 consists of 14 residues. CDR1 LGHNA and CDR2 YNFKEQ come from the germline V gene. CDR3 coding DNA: TGTGCCAGCAGCCAGGGGGGGAGCGAGGATGAGCAGTTCTTC. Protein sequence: CASSQGGSEDEQFF.

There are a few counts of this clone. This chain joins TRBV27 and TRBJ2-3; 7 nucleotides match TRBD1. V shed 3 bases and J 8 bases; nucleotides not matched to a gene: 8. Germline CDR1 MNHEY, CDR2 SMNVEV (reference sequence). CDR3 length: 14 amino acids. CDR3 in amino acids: CASSFGARQGTQYF. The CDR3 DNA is TGTGCCAGCAGTTTTGGGGCCCGACAGGGTACGCAGTATTTT.

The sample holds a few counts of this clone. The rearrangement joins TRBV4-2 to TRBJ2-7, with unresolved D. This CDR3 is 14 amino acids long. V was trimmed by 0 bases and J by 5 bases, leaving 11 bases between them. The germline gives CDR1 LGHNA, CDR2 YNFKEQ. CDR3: CASSQDIARDEQYF. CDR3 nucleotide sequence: TGTGCCAGCAGCCAAGATATCGCCCGCGACGAGCAGTACTTC.

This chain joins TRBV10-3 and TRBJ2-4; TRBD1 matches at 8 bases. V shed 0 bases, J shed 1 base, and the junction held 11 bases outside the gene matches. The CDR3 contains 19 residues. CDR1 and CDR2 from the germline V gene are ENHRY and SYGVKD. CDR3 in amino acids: CAISESSGQGPLAKNIQYF. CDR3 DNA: TGTGCCATCAGTGAGTCGTCCGGACAGGGCCCGTTGGCCAAAAACATTCAGTACTTC.

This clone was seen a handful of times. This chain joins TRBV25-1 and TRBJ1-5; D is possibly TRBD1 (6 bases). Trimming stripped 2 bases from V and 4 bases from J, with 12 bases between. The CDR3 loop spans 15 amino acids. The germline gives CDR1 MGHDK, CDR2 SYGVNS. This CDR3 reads CASSEARGANQPQHF. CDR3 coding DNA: TGTGCCAGCAGTGAAGCCCGGGGGGCGAATCAGCCCCAGCATTTT.

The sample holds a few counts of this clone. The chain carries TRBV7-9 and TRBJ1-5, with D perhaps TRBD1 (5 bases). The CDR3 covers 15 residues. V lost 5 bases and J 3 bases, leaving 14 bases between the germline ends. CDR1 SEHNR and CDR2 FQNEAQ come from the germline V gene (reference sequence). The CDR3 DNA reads TGTGCCAGCAGCCCCCTGGGGGGTAACAATCAGCCCCAGCATTTT. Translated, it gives CASSPLGGNNQPQHF.

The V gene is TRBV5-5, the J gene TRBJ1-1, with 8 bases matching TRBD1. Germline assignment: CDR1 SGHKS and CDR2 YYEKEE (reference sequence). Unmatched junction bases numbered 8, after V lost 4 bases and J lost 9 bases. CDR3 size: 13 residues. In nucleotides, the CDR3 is TGTGCCAGCAGCGTCTCAGGGGGCAAACAAGCTTTCTTT. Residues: CASSVSGGKQAFF.

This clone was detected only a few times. The CDR3 protein is CASSRDGQGVLETQYF. The CDR3 coding sequence is TGTGCCAGCAGTCGCGACGGACAGGGGGTATTAGAGACCCAGTACTTC. The chain recombines TRBV28 with TRBJ2-5; 10 bases match TRBD1. V dropped 5 bases and J dropped 4; count of bases not matched to a gene: 10. This CDR3 contains 16 residues. Germline V lookup: CDR1 MDHEN, CDR2 SYDVKM.

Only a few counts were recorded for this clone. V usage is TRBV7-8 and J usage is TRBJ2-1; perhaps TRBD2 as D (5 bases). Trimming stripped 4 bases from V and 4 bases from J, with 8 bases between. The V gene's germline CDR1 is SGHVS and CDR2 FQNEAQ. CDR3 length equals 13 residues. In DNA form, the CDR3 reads TGTGCCAGCAGCTCTGGCGGGTACAATGAGCAGTTCTTC. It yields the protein CASSSGGYNEQFF.

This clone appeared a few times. CDR3 residues: CASSPRTSSSTDTQYF. For the CDR3, the DNA is TGTGCCAGCAGCCCCAGGACTAGCTCTAGCACAGATACGCAGTATTTT. The chain is built from TRBV9 and TRBJ2-3, with 8 positions matching TRBD2. Germline V gene sequence: CDR1 SGDLS, CDR2 YYNGEE. The length of the CDR3 is 16 residues. V dropped 4 bases and J dropped 0; count of bases not matched to a gene: 7. Looking up the rest from reference TRBV9 and TRBJ2-3 gives the full variable domain: DSGVTQTPKHLITATGQRVTLRCSPRSGDLSVYWYQQSLDQGLQFLIQYYNGEERAKGNILERFSAQQFPDLHSELNLSSLELGDSALYFCASSPRTSSSTDTQYFGPGTRLTVL.

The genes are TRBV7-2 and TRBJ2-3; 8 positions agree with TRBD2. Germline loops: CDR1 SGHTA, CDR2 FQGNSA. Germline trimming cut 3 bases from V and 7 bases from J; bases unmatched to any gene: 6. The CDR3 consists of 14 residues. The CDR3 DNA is TGTGCCAGCAGCTTCCAGCGGGGGACGAATACGCAGTATTTT. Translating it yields CASSFQRGTNTQYF.

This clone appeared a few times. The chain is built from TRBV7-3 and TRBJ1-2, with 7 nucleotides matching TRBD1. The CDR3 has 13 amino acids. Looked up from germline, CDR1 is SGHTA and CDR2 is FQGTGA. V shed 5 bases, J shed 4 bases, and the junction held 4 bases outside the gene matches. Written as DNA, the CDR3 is TGTGCCAGCAGCGAGGGACAGCTCTATGGCTACACCTTC. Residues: CASSEGQLYGYTF.

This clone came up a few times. Here the CDR3 reads CASSLAGTGGRETQYF. The DNA of the CDR3 is TGTGCCAGCAGCTTAGCAGGGACAGGGGGCCGAGAGACCCAGTACTTC. The chain combines TRBV7-9 with TRBJ2-5; the match to TRBD1 covers 12 bases. V shed 0 bases and J 4 bases; nucleotides not matched to a gene: 3. Germline CDR1 is SEHNR and CDR2 is FQNEAQ (reference sequence). This CDR3 has 16 amino acids.

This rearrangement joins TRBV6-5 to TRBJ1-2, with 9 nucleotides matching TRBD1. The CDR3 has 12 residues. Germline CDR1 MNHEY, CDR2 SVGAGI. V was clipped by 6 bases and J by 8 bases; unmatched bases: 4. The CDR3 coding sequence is TGTGCCAGCAGAGGGACAGGGAGAGGCTACACCTTC. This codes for CASRGTGRGYTF.

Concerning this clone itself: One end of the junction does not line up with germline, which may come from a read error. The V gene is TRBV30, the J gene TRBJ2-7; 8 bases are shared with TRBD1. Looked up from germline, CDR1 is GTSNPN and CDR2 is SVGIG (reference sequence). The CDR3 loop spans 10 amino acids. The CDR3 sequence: CAWGQGLQHF. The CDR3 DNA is TGTGCCTGGGGACAGGGCTTGCAGCACTTC. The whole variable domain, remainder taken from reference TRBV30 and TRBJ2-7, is SQTIHQWPATLVQPVGSPLSLECTVEGTSNPNLYWYRQAAGRGLQLLFYSVGIGQISSEVPQNLSASRPQDRQFILSSKKLLLSDSGFYLCAWGQGLQHFGPGTRLTVT.

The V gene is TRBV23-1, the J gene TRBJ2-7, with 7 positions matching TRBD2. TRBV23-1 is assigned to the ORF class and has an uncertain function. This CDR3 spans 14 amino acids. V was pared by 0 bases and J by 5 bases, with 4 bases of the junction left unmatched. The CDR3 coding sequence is TGCGCCAGCAGTCAATCCGGGACTACCCACGAGCAGTACTTC. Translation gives CASSQSGTTHEQYF.

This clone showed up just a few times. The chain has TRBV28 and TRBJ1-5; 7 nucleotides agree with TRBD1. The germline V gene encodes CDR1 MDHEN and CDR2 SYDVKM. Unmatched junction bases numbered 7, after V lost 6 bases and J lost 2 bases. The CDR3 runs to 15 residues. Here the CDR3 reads CASSLLTGGNQPQHF. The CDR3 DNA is TGTGCCAGCAGCCTTCTCACAGGGGGCAATCAGCCCCAGCATTTT.

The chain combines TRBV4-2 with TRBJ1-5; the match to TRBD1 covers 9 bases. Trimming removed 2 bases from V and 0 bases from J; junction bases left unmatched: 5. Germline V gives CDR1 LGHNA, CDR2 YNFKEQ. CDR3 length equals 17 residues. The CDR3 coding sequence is TGTGCCAGCAGCCAAACGGACAGGGGCCGTAGCAATCAGCCCCAGCATTTT. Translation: CASSQTDRGRSNQPQHF.

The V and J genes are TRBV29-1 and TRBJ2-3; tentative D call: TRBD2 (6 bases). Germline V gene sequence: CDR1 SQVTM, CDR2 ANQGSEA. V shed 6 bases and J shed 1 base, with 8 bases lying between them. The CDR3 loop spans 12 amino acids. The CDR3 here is CSVEGRTDTQYF. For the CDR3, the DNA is TGCAGCGTGGAGGGCCGCACAGATACGCAGTATTTT.

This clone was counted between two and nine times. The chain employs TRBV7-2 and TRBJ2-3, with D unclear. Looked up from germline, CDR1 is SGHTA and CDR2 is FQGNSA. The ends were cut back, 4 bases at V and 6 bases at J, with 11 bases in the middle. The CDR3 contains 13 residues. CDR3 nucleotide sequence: TGTGCCAGCAGCTCTAGTCACCGGGATACGCAGTATTTT. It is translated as CASSSSHRDTQYF.

The CDR3 loop is CASSSRQSHSSYGYTF. CDR3 coding DNA: TGTGCCAGCAGCTCTAGACAGAGCCACTCTTCCTATGGCTACACCTTC. This chain joins TRBV9 and TRBJ1-2; maybe TRBD1 (5 bases). The germline gives CDR1 SGDLS, CDR2 YYNGEE. This CDR3 comprises 16 residues. The ends were cut back, 4 bases at V and 4 bases at J, with 20 bases in the middle.

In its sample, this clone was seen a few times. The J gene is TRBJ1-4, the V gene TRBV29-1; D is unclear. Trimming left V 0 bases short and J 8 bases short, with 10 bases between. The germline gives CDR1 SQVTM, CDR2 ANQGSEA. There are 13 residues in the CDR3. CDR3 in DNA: TGCAGCGTTGAAGATCTTACCAGAGAAAAACTGTTTTTT. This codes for CSVEDLTREKLFF.

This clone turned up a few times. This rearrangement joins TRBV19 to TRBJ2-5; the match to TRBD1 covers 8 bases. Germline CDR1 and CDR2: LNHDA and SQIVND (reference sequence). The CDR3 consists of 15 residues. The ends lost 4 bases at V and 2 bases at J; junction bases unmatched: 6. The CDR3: CASSTARQGQETQYF. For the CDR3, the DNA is TGTGCCAGTAGTACCGCTCGACAGGGGCAAGAGACCCAGTACTTC. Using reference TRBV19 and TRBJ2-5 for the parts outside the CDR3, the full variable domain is DGGITQSPKYLFRKEGQNVTLSCEQNLNHDAMYWYRQDPGQGLRLIYYSQIVNDFQKGDIAEGYSVSREKKESFPLTVTSAQKNPTAFYLCASSTARQGQETQYFGPGTRLLVL.

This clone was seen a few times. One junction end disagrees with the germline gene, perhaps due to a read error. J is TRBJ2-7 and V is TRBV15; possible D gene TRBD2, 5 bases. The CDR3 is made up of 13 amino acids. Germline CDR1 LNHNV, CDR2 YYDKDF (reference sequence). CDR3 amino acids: CASRRASSYEQYF. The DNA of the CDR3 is TGTGCCTCCAGGCGGGCAAGCTCCTACGAGCAGTACTTC.

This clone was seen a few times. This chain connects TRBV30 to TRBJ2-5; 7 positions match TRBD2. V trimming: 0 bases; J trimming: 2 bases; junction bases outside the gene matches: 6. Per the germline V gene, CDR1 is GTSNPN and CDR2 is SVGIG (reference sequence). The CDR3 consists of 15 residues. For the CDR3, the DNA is TGTGCCTGGAGTGTACCGGGAGGTCGACAAGAGACCCAGTACTTC. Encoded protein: CAWSVPGGRQETQYF.

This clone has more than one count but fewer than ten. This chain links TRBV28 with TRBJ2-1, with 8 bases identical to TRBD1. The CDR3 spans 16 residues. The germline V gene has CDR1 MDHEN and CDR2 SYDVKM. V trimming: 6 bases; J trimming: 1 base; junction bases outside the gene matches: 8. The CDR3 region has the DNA TGTGCCAGCAGGGGGCAGGGGGCGGGTTCCTACAATGAGCAGTTCTTC. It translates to CASRGQGAGSYNEQFF.

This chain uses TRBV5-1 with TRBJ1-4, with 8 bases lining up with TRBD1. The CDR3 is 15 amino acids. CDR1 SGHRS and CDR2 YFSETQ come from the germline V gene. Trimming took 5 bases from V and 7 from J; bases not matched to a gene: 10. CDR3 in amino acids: CASRPDRDRGEKLFF. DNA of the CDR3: TGCGCCAGCAGACCGGACAGGGATAGAGGTGAAAAACTGTTTTTT.

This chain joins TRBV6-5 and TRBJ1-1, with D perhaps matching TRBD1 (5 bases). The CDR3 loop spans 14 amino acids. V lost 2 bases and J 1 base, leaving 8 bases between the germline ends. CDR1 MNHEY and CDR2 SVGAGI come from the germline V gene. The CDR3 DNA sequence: TGTGCCAGCAGTTACGGGGCCTGGAACACTGAAGCTTTCTTT. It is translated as CASSYGAWNTEAFF.

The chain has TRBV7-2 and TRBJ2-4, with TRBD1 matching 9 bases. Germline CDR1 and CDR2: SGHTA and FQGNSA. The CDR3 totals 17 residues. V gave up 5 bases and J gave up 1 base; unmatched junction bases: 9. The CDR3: CASSERDREPAKNIQYF. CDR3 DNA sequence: TGTGCCAGCAGCGAAAGGGACAGGGAGCCGGCCAAAAACATTCAGTACTTC.

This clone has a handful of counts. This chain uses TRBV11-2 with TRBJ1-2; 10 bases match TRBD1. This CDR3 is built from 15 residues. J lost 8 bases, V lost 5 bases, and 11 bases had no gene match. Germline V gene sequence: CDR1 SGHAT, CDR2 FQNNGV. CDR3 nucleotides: TGTGCCAGCAGCCATAGTCCGGGACAGGGGTTCGGCTACACCTTC. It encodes CASSHSPGQGFGYTF.

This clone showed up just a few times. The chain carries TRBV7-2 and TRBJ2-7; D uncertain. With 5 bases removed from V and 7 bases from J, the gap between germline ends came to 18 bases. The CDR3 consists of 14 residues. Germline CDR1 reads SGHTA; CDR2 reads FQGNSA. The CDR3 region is CASSPLSLRFEQYF. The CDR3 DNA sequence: TGTGCCAGCAGCCCCTTGAGCCTCCGTTTTGAGCAGTACTTC.